The 9 T cell receptor beta chains below come from one sample, sequenced in a study of cytomegalovirus exposure and HLA in healthy donors. Primers included in the PCR were 60 Vbeta and 13 Jbeta primers. Profiled with immunoSEQ multiplex PCR; TCRdb holds only in-frame clones, not every one. The sample lists about 170,000 clones; around 80% were seen once. Sequencing was performed on PBMCs. These receptors were collected from a female donor in good health and CMV-seronegative.

This clone was detected only a few times. V usage is TRBV5-4 and J usage is TRBJ1-2, with 7 bases lining up with TRBD1. V dropped 1 base and J dropped 8; count of bases not matched to a gene: 8. This CDR3 comprises 14 residues. The germline V gene encodes CDR1 SGHNT and CDR2 YYREEE (reference sequence). CDR3 sequence: CASSLNLDRAGYTF. In DNA form, the CDR3 reads TGTGCCAGCAGCTTGAATCTAGACAGGGCGGGCTACACCTTC.

The rearrangement uses TRBV7-9 and TRBJ2-1; 11 positions agree with TRBD1. The J segment lost 7 bases and the V segment lost 4 bases, leaving 6 bases of the junction unmatched. Germline CDR1 and CDR2: SEHNR and FQNEAQ (reference sequence). The CDR3 runs to 15 residues. Here the CDR3 DNA reads TGTGCCAGCAGCTCGGACAGGGGGCTATTGAATGAGCAGTTCTTC. Translated, it gives CASSSDRGLLNEQFF.

V usage is TRBV6-1 and J usage is TRBJ2-7, with 9 bases identical to TRBD1. The CDR3 contains 14 residues. In germline, CDR1 is MNHNS, CDR2 SASEGT. The V segment lost 4 bases and the J segment 2 bases; nucleotides outside the gene matches: 3. The CDR3 DNA is TGTGCCAGCAGTGCCCGGGACAGGGCCTACGAGCAGTACTTC. It yields the protein CASSARDRAYEQYF.

Here the CDR3 DNA reads TGCAGCGTAGGACAGGGGGCGAACACCGGGGAGCTGTTTTTT. Its protein is CSVGQGANTGELFF. The chain uses TRBV29-1 and TRBJ2-2; TRBD1 matches 10 bases. This CDR3 has 14 residues. Losses at the gene ends were 6 bases for V and 0 bases for J; bases not matched to a gene: 1. The germline CDR1 and CDR2 sequences are SQVTM and ANQGSEA.

This clone has only one observation. V and J are TRBV9 and TRBJ2-5, with 7 bases aligning to TRBD1. The J segment lost 4 bases and the V segment lost 0 bases, leaving 6 bases of the junction unmatched. The CDR3 runs 15 residues. The germline gives CDR1 SGDLS, CDR2 YYNGEE. The CDR3 sequence: CASSVDRGLRETQYF. The CDR3, as DNA: TGTGCCAGCAGCGTAGACAGGGGATTACGAGAGACCCAGTACTTC.

CDR3 protein: CASSPLGTGGTGETQYF. The DNA of the CDR3 is TGTGCCAGCTCACCCCTGGGGACAGGGGGAACCGGGGAGACCCAGTACTTC. This chain uses TRBV18 with TRBJ2-5, with 11 bases that match TRBD1. Germline lookup yields CDR1 KGHSH and CDR2 LQKENI. The CDR3 runs 17 residues. Germline trimming cut 3 bases from V and 5 bases from J; bases unmatched to any gene: 11.

This chain joins TRBV27 and TRBJ2-1, with 9 positions matching TRBD2. The germline V gene encodes CDR1 MNHEY and CDR2 SMNVEV (reference sequence). J was trimmed by 9 bases and V by 6 bases; bases with no gene match: 6. This CDR3 region has 13 residues. The CDR3 coding sequence is TGTGCCAGCAGGCGGGGGGGCTTCGGTGAGCAGTTCTTC. Protein: CASRRGGFGEQFF.

The V call is TRBV27, the J call TRBJ1-6, with D unclear. V lost 4 bases and J 0 bases, leaving 10 bases between the germline ends. Germline assignment: CDR1 MNHEY and CDR2 SMNVEV (reference sequence). The CDR3 has 16 residues. CDR3 in DNA: TGTGCCAGCAGTTCAGAGCACTACTCCTATAATTCACCCCTCCACTTT. Its protein product is CASSSEHYSYNSPLHF.

V gene TRBV6-5 combines with J gene TRBJ2-7; TRBD1 agrees at 8 bases. The J segment lost 0 bases and the V segment lost 6 bases, leaving 7 bases of the junction unmatched. This CDR3 spans 15 amino acids. Germline CDR1 MNHEY, CDR2 SVGAGI. The CDR3 coding sequence is TGTGCCAGCAGGGCAGGGACAGGATCCTCCTACGAGCAGTACTTC. Residues: CASRAGTGSSYEQYF.